This T cell receptor (beta chain) was identified during a study of PD-1 blockade in mismatch repair-deficient tumors. The overall study: Enrolled about 2012-2016, patients had progressing, pretreated mismatch repair-deficient cancers of 12 types.

Remarks on this clone: Its target is unknown.

Study observations and caveats: Tumor-resident clones, often absent from pretreatment blood, expanded after pembrolizumab and then contracted.

Germline V gene data show CDR1 as SEHNR and CDR2 as FQNEAQ (reference sequence). This CDR3 is built from 15 residues. V was clipped by 5 bases and J by 2 bases, with 16 bases between them. Produced via immunoSEQ multiplex PCR; TCRdb's table is partial and in-frame only. The data contain roughly 48,000 clones, over 60% of them seen just once; the ten biggest clones take up less than 3.5%. The sequence was obtained from an adult with mismatch repair-deficient cancer. The chain couples TRBV7-9 to TRBJ2-7; D is possibly TRBD1 or TRBD2 (7 bases each). Here the sequenced sample was PBMCs, taken before pembrolizumab treatment. This chain's CDR3 is CASSRRGGNPYEQYF. The DNA of the CDR3 is TGTGCCAGCAGCCGCAGGGGGGGAAACCCCTACGAGCAGTACTTC.